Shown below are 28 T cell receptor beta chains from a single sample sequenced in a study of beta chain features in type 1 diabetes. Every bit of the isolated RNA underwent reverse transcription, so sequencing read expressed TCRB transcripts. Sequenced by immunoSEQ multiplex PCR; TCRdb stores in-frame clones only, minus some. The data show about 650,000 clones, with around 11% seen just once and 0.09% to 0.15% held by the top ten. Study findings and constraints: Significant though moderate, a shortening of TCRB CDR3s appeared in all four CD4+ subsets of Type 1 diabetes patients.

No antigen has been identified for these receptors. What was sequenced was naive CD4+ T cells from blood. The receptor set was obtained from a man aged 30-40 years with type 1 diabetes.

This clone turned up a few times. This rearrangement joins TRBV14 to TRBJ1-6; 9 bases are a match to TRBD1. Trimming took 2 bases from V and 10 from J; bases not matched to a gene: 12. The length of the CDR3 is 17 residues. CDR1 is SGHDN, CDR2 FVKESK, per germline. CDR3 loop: CASSQLLSGTGYSPLHF. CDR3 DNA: TGTGCCAGCAGCCAATTACTTTCCGGGACAGGGTACTCACCCCTCCACTTT.

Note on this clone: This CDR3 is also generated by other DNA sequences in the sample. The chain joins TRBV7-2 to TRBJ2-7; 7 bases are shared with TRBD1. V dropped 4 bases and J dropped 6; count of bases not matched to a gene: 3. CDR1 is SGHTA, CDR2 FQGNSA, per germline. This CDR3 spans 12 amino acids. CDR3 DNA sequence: TGTGCCAGCAGCTCCCCAGGGGGCGAGCAGTACTTC. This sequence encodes CASSSPGGEQYF.

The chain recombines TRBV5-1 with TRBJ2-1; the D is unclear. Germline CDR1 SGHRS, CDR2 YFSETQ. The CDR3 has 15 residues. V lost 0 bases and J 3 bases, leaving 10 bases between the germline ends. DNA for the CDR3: TGCGCCAGCAGCTTGGGACTCCAAGTCTACAATGAGCAGTTCTTC. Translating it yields CASSLGLQVYNEQFF. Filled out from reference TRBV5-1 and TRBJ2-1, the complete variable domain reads KAGVTQTPRYLIKTRGQQVTLSCSPISGHRSVSWYQQTPGQGLQFLFEYFSETQRNKGNFPGRFSGRQFSNSRSEMNVSTLELGDSALYLCASSLGLQVYNEQFFGPGTRLTVL.

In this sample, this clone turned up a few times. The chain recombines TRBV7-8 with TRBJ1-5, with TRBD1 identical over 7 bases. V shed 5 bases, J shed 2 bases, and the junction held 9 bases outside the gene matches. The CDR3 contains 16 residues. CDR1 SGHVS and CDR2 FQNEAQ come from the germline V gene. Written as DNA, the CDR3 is TGTGCCAGCAGCAAACAGGGGAAGTTTGGCAATCAGCCCCAGCATTTT. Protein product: CASSKQGKFGNQPQHF.

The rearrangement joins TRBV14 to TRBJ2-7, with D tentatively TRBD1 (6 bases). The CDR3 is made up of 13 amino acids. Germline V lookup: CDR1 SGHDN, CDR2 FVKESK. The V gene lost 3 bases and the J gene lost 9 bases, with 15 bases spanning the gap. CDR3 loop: CASSQTTGIPQYF. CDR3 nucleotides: TGTGCCAGCAGCCAGACCACAGGGATTCCGCAGTACTTC.

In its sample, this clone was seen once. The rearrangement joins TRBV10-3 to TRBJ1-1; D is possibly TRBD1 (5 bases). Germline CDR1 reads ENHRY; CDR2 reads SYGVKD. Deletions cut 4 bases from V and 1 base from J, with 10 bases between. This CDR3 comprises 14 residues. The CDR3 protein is CAISGEGKNTEAFF. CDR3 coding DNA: TGTGCCATCAGTGGAGAGGGGAAGAACACTGAAGCTTTCTTT.

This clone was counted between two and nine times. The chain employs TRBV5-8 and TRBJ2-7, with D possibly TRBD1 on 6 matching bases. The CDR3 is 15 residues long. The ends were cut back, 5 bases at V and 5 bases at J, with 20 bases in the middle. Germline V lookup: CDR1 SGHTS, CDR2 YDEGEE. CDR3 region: CASSLGVTGLHEQYF. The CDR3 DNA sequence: TGTGCCAGCAGTCTGGGCGTTACAGGGCTCCACGAGCAGTACTTC.

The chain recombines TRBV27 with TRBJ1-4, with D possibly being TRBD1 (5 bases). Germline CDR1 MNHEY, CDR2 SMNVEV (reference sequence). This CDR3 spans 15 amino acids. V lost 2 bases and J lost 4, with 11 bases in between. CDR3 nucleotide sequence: TGTGCCAGCAGTTTAGCCGGGACGGGTAATGAAAAACTGTTTTTT. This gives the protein CASSLAGTGNEKLFF.

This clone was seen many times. CDR3 bases: TGTGCCAGCAGCACCGGGAATGAGCAGTTCTTC. Protein: CASSTGNEQFF. The V gene is TRBV21-1, the J gene TRBJ2-1; no check of the table's D call, TRBD2, against the DNA was made. TRBV21-1 is given as a pseudogene. The CDR3 length is 11 residues.

The chain's CDR3 is CASSPMTGGWDEQYF. The CDR3 bases are TGTGCCAGCTCACCAATGACAGGGGGATGGGACGAGCAGTACTTC. The chain recombines TRBV18 with TRBJ2-7; the match to TRBD1 covers 9 bases. The CDR3 totals 15 residues. From germline, CDR1 is KGHSH and CDR2 LQKENI. V was clipped by 2 bases and J by 5 bases; unmatched bases: 7.

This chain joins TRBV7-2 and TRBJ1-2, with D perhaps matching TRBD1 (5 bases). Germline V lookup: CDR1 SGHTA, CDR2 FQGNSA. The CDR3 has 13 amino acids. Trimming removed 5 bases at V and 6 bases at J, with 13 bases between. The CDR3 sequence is CASSIDRGNGYTF. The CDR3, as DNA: TGTGCCAGCAGCATCGACAGAGGGAATGGCTACACCTTC.

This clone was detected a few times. The CDR3 loop reads CASSEQRGAQETQYF. The CDR3, as DNA: TGCGCCAGCAGCGAACAGCGGGGGGCCCAAGAGACCCAGTACTTC. V usage is TRBV5-1 and J usage is TRBJ2-5, with TRBD2 identical over 9 bases. The ends lost 4 bases at V and 1 base at J; junction bases unmatched: 5. Germline V gene lookup returns CDR1 SGHRS and CDR2 YFSETQ. The CDR3 is 15 amino acids.

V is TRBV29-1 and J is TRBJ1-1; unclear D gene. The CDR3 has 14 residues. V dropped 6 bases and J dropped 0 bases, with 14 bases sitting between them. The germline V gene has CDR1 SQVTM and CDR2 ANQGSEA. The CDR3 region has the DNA TGCAGCGTCCCCGCGCCGGGGATGAACACTGAAGCTTTCTTT. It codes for CSVPAPGMNTEAFF. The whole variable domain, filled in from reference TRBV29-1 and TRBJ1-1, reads SAVISQKPSRDICQRGTSLTIQCQVDSQVTMMFWYRQQPGQSLTLIATANQGSEATYESGFVIDKFPISRPNLTFSTLTVSNMSPEDSSIYLCSVPAPGMNTEAFFGQGTRLTVV.

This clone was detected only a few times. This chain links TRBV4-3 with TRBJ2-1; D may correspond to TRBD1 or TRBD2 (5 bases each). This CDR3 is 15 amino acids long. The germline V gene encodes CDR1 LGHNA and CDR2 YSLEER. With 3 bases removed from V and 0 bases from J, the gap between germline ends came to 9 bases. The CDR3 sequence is CASSHSGPSYNEQFF. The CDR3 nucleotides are TGCGCCAGCAGCCATTCGGGGCCCTCCTACAATGAGCAGTTCTTC.

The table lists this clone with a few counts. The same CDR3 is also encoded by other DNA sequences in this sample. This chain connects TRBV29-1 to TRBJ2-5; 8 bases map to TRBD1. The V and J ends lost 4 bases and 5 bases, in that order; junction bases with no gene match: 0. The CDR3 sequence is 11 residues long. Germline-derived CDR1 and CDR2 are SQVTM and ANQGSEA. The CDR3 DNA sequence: TGCAGCGTTGGGACAGGGGAGACCCAGTACTTC. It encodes CSVGTGETQYF.

The CDR3 DNA sequence: TGTGCCAGCAGTTTCCCCCCGGGGCAGGGCGGGCAGTACTTC. Protein product: CASSFPPGQGGQYF. The chain uses TRBV28 and TRBJ2-7; the D call may be TRBD1 or TRBD2 (5 bases each). This CDR3 contains 14 residues. CDR1 MDHEN and CDR2 SYDVKM come from the germline V gene. Trimming removed 3 bases from V and 9 bases from J, with 18 bases in between.

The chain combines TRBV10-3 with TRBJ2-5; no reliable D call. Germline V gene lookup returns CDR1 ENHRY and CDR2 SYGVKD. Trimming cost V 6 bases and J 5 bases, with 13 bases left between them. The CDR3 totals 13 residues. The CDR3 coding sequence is TGTGCCATCAGCGACCGGGCCCTGGAGACCCAGTACTTC. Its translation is CAISDRALETQYF.

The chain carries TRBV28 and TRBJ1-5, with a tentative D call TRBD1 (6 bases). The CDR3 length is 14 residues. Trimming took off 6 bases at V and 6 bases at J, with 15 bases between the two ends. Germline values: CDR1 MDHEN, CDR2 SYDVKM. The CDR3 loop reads CASRAGGDGQPQHF. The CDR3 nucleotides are TGTGCCAGCAGAGCTGGGGGCGACGGTCAGCCCCAGCATTTT.

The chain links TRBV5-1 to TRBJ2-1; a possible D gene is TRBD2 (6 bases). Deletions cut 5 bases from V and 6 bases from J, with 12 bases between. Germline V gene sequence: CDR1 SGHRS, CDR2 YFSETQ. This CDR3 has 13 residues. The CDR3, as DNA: TGCGCCAGCAGGGCTACTAGCACCAATGAGCAGTTCTTC. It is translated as CASRATSTNEQFF. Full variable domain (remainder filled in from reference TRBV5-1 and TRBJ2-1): KAGVTQTPRYLIKTRGQQVTLSCSPISGHRSVSWYQQTPGQGLQFLFEYFSETQRNKGNFPGRFSGRQFSNSRSEMNVSTLELGDSALYLCASRATSTNEQFFGPGTRLTVL.

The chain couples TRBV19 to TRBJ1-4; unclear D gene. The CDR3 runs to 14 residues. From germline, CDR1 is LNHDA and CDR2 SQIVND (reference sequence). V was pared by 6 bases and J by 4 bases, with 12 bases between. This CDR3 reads CASRVGMDNEKLFF. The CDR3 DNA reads TGTGCCAGTAGAGTGGGCATGGATAATGAAAAACTGTTTTTT.

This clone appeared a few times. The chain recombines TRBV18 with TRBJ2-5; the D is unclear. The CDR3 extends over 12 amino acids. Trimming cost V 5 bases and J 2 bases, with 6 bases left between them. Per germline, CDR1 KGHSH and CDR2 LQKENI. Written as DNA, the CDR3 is TGTGCCAGCTCATTGGCTCAAGAGACCCAGTACTTC. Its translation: CASSLAQETQYF.

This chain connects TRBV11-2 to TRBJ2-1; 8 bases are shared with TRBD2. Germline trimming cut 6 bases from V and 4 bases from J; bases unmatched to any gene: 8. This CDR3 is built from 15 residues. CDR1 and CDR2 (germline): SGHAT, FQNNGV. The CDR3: CASRRGRGVYNEQFF. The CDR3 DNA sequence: TGTGCCAGCAGACGAGGGCGGGGGGTTTACAATGAGCAGTTCTTC.

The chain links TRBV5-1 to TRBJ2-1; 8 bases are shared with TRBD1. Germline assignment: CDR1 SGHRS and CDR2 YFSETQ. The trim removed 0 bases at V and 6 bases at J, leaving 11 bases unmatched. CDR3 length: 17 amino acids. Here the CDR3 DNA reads TGCGCCAGCAGCTTGGGTCCCGGGACAGGACCCGGCAATGAGCAGTTCTTC. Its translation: CASSLGPGTGPGNEQFF.

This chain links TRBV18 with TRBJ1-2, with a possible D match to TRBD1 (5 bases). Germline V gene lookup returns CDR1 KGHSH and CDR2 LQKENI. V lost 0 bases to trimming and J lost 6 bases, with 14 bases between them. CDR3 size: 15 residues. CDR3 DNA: TGTGCCAGCTCACCACCGGCAGGGAGAGAGGATGGCTACACCTTC. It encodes CASSPPAGREDGYTF. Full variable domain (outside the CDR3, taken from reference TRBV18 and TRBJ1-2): NAGVMQNPRHLVRRRGQEARLRCSPMKGHSHVYWYRQLPEEGLKFMVYLQKENIIDESGMPKERFSAEFPKEGPSILRIQQVVRGDSAAYFCASSPPAGREDGYTFGSGTRLTVV.

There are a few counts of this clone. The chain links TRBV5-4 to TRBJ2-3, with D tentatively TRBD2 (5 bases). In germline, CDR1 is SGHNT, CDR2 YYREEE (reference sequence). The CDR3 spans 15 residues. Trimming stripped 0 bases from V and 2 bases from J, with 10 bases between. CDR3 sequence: CASSLGSDYTDTQYF. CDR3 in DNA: TGTGCCAGCAGCTTGGGATCAGACTACACAGATACGCAGTATTTT. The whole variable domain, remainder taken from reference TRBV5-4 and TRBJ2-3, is ETGVTQSPTHLIKTRGQQVTLRCSSQSGHNTVSWYQQALGQGPQFIFQYYREEENGRGNFPPRFSGLQFPNYSSELNVNALELDDSALYLCASSLGSDYTDTQYFGPGTRLTVL.

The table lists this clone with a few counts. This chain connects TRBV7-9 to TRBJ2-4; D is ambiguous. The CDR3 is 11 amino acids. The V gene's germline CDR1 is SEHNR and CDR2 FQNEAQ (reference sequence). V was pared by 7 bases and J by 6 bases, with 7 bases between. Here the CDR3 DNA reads TGTGCCAGCACCCGATTAAACATTCAGTACTTC. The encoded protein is CASTRLNIQYF.

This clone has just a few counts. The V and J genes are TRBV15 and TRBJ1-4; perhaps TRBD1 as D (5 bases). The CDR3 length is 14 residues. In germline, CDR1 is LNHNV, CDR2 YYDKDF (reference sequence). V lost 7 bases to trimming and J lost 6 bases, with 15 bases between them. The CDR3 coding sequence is TGTGCCACCAACGCCGGGACGGGATATGAAAAACTGTTTTTT. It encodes CATNAGTGYEKLFF.

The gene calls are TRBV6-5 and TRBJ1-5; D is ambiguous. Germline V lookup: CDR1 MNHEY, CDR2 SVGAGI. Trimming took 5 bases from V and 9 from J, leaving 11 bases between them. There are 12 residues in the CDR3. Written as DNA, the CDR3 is TGTGCCAGCAGTCCCCAGGAAGGGCCCCAGCATTTT. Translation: CASSPQEGPQHF.